This note documents a single TCR beta chain sequence. This sample stems from a study of blood T cell repertoires in COVID-19. Study overall: Acute and convalescent COVID-19 specimens originated in the United States, Italy and Spain. In each case, the material was cDNA or gDNA derived from T cells, B-cell-depleted T cells, or PBMCs.

From germline, CDR1 is MNHEY and CDR2 SVGEGT. The CDR3 is 15 residues long. Trimming at V came to 2 bases and at J to 7 bases, leaving 5 bases not matched to a gene. In the authors' workflow: Scientists estimated how many nucleated cells there were by amplifying reference gene primers. TCRdb's table, derived via immunoSEQ multiplex PCR, lists solely in-frame clones and lacks some. The V and J calls and clone size were taken over from that table, and D and trimming were inferred from the DNA. The sample holds roughly 150,000 clones, roughly 80% seen once. This TCR derives from a man between 60 and 75 years old with acute or convalescent COVID-19. The genes are TRBV6-2 or TRBV6-3 and TRBJ1-5; 10 bases are a match to TRBD1. The material sequenced was peripheral blood. The CDR3 region is CASSYGTGVPQPQHF. CDR3 in DNA: TGTGCCAGCAGTTACGGGACAGGGGTGCCCCAGCCCCAGCATTTT.